A selection of T cell receptor beta chains follows, all from one sample in a study of chemoradiotherapy in HPV16-positive cancers. The table came from immunoSEQ multiplex PCR; TCRdb's copy has only in-frame clones and leaves some out. The data show under 7,000 clones, with over 55% seen just once and about 11% held by the top ten. Sequencing was performed on tumor tissue, taken from a patient who underwent chemoradiotherapy. The receptors shown here come from a human donor with HPV-associated anogenital cancer. Both conserved end residues are part of each CDR3. Each record gives: D gene, J gene, clone size, V gene, CDR3 protein, CDR3 DNA. A D gene is named only where the DNA matches it firmly. For some rows the clone size is stated as once, few or many, or as a class when expanded; others skip it.

>.|TRBJ2-7|few|TRBV7-9
CASSSPGRPYEQYF
TGTGCCAGCAGCTCCCCTGGCCGTCCCTACGAGCAGTACTTC
>.|TRBJ2-6|.|TRBV2
CASSESSGANVLTF
TGTGCCAGCAGTGAAAGCTCTGGGGCCAACGTCCTGACTTTC
>.|TRBJ2-3|few|TRBV11-2
CASSFALGSGDTQYF
TGTGCCAGCAGCTTTGCCTTAGGCTCCGGAGATACGCAGTATTTT
>.|TRBJ1-3|.|TRBV15
CATSRDFAPSGNTIYF
TGTGCCACCAGCAGAGATTTTGCGCCCTCTGGAAACACCATATATTTT
>.|TRBJ2-5|.|TRBV7-2
CASSFGGPQETQYF
TGTGCCAGCAGCTTCGGGGGGCCCCAAGAGACCCAGTACTTC
>.|TRBJ2-7|.|TRBV28
CASSSVTGWGEQYF
TGTGCCAGCAGTTCGGTCACAGGGTGGGGAGAGCAGTACTTC
>.|TRBJ2-1|once|TRBV9
CASSGVSTYNEQFF
TGTGCCAGCAGCGGGGTCTCTACCTACAATGAGCAGTTCTTC
>.|TRBJ2-7|.|TRBV15
CATSRVTTDEQYF
TGTGCCACCAGCAGAGTAACAACGGACGAGCAGTACTTC
>.|TRBJ2-5|.|TRBV15
CATSRDASLDKTQYF
TGTGCCACCAGCAGAGATGCGAGCCTTGATAAGACCCAGTACTTC
>TRBD2|TRBJ2-7|.|TRBV9
CASSPGGFEQYF
TGTGCCAGCAGCCCGGGGGGGTTCGAGCAGTACTTC
>.|TRBJ2-7|.|TRBV28
CASSYRDRGQYF
TGTGCCAGCAGTTATAGGGATCGTGGGCAGTACTTC
>.|TRBJ2-7|.|TRBV10-1
CASSEGGLGGHEQYF
TGCGCCAGCAGTGAGGGGGGGTTAGGAGGGCACGAGCAGTACTTC
>TRBD1|TRBJ1-4|.|TRBV6-1
CASSENLDRGKLFF
TGTGCCAGCAGCGAGAACCTAGACAGGGGAAAACTGTTTTTT
>.|TRBJ2-7|.|TRBV5-1
CASSLVAAGEQYF
TGCGCCAGCAGCTTGGTGGCTGCGGGGGAGCAGTACTTC